This T cell receptor beta chain is from a study of T cell responses to AZD1222 COVID-19 vaccine. General study points: Spike was spanned by vaccine-associated CD4 TCRs, which were dominant at 160-218 and 743-854. It was only a handful of AZD1222 recipients who were seropositive at baseline. The study found Spike-specific TCR breadth and depth rose after two AZD1222 doses.

TCRdb's table, derived via immunoSEQ multiplex PCR, lists solely in-frame clones and lacks some. The table shows some 150,000 clones, with 90% to 95% occurring only once. V shed 3 bases, J shed 5 bases, and the junction held 18 bases outside the gene matches. Germline CDR1 reads SGHRS; CDR2 reads YFSETQ. This CDR3 has 19 residues. On this clone: Its antigen is unknown.

The genes are TRBV5-1 and TRBJ2-2; TRBD2 agrees at 8 bases. The clonotype was recovered from an adult in good health. Source: peripheral blood, taken on day 0 of AZD1222 vaccination. CDR3 sequence reads: CASSSAGLSGSRVTGELFF. CDR3 nucleotides: TGCGCCAGCAGCTCCGCGGGTCTGAGCGGGAGTCGTGTTACCGGGGAGCTGTTTTTT. Combining the CDR3 with reference TRBV5-1 and TRBJ2-2 gives the whole variable domain KAGVTQTPRYLIKTRGQQVTLSCSPISGHRSVSWYQQTPGQGLQFLFEYFSETQRNKGNFPGRFSGRQFSNSRSEMNVSTLELGDSALYLCASSSAGLSGSRVTGELFFGEGSRLTVL.